This TCR beta chain was captured by sequencing in a study of OX40 agonist ivuxolimab in advanced cancers. Study results and limitations: At 0.1 to 3.0 mg/kg and by week 6, clonal expansion occurred in CD4+ and CD8+ blood T cells.

V was pared by 3 bases and J by 5 bases, with 6 bases of the junction left unmatched. The CDR3 runs to 14 residues. The germline V gene has CDR1 SGHRS and CDR2 YFSETQ. On this clone itself: Its target is unknown.

Assay: immunoSEQ multiplex PCR; the TCRdb copy retains only in-frame clones and omits some. The sample shows tens of thousands of clones, around 86% of them seen only once. This receptor was identified in an adult with an advanced solid tumor such as melanoma, head and neck, liver or kidney cancer. Sequences were derived from CD4+ or CD8+ T cells sorted from blood, sampled in a trial of the OX40 agonist ivuxolimab. The chain has TRBV5-1 and TRBJ2-5, with 8 bases matching TRBD1. CDR3 region: CASSSAGGPETQYF. The CDR3 nucleotides read TGCGCCAGCAGCTCCGCAGGGGGCCCGGAGACCCAGTACTTC.